This paragraph covers one T cell receptor (beta chain) sequence. The entry originates in a study of response to subunit inactivated influenza vaccine. Unmatched junction bases numbered 2, after V lost 4 bases and J lost 5 bases. This CDR3 comprises 13 residues. Germline lookup yields CDR1 MNHEY and CDR2 SVGAGI. TCRdb ran MiXCR on the RT-PCR reads and lists one entry per CDR3 protein. This table has 500,000 to 600,000 distinct CDR3 sequences, around 10% appearing once. These data were also reused for a study on T cells expressing NK-cell markers. That study adds: It was by 5'RACE template switching with UMIs that TCR beta cDNA was made. Top CD8+ clonotypes included the dominant CD3+CD56+NKG2C+ clonotypes in roughly 6 donors.

J is TRBJ2-1 and V is TRBV6-5, with 7 bases aligning to TRBD1. The sequence was obtained from a man aged 45-65 years who received an inactivated influenza vaccine. The sample in question was PBMCs from blood, obtained on the day of vaccination. CDR3 nucleotides: TGTGCCAGCAGTTCGACAGGGCACAATGAGCAGTTCTTC. Encoded protein: CASSSTGHNEQFF.